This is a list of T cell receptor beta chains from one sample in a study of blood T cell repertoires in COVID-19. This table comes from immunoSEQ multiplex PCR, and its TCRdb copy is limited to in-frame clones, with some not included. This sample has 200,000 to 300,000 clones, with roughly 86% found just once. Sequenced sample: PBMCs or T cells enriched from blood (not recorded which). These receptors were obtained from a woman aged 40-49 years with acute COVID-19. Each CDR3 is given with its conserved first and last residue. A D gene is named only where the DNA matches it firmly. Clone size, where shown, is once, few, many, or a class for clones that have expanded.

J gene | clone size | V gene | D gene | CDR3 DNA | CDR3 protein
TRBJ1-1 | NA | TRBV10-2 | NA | TGCGCCAGCAGTGAGCCGCGGGGGTCCACTGAAGCTTTCTTT | CASSEPRGSTEAFF
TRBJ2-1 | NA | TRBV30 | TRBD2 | TGTGCCTGGAGTTCTCTAGCGGACAATGAGCAGTTCTTC | CAWSSLADNEQFF
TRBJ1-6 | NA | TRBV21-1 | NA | TGTGCCAGCAGCAAAGGGGCTTACAGGGGAGGCTGTAGGTCACCCCTCCACTTT | CASSKGAYRGGCRSPLHF
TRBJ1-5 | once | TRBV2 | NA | TGTGCCAGCAGTAATAACAGGGACAAACAGCCCCAGCATTTT | CASSNNRDKQPQHF
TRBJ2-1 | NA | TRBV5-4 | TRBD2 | TGTGCCAGCAGCTTAGAGGTAGGACTAGCGGGATATGAGCAGTTCTTC | CASSLEVGLAGYEQFF
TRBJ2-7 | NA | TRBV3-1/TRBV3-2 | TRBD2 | TGTGCCAGCAGCCAAGGGACTAGTTTTCTCGAGCAGTACTTC | CASSQGTSFLEQYF
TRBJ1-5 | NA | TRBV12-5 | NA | TGTGCTAGTGACCCCGACAGATATGGTCAGCCCCAGCATTTT | CASDPDRYGQPQHF
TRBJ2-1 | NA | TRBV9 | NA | TGTGCCAGCAGCGTTTCCCCCCGCGGGACCCACAATGAGCAGTTCTTC | CASSVSPRGTHNEQFF
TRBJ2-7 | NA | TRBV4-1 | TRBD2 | TGCGCCAGCAGCCGCGGACTAGCGGGAGGCTACGAGCAGTACTTC | CASSRGLAGGYEQYF
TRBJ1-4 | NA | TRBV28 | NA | TGTGCCAGCAGTTTAATATCAGGGCGTGAAAAACTGTTTTTT | CASSLISGREKLFF
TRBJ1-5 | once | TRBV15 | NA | TGTGCCACCAGCAGAGCTCCGGGTGTGCAGCAGCCCCAGCATTTT | CATSRAPGVQQPQHF
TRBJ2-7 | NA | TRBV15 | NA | TGTGCCACCAGCAGAGTAGAGTCCTACGAGCAGTACTTC | CATSRVESYEQYF
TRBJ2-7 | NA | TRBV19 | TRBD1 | TGTGCCAGTAGTGGACAGGGAATGGGCGAGCAGTACTTC | CASSGQGMGEQYF
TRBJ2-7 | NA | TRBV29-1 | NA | TGCAGCGTTCAGACTGGTCCCTACGAGCAGTACTTC | CSVQTGPYEQYF
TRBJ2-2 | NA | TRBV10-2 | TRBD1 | TGCGCCAGCAGTAAACTCGGGACAGCGAACACCGGGGAGCTGTTTTTT | CASSKLGTANTGELFF
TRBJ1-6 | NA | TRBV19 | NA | TGTGCCAGTAGTACGGAGGGTGGGTCACCCCTCCACTTT | CASSTEGGSPLHF
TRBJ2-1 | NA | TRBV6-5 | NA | TGTGCCAGCAGTTACTCTAGCGACAATGAGCAGTTCTTC | CASSYSSDNEQFF
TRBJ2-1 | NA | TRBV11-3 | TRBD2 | TGTGCCAGCAGCACCGGGACTAGCGTTAACAATGAGCAGTTCTTC | CASSTGTSVNNEQFF
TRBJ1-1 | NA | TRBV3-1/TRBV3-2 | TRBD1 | TGTGCCAGCAGCCAGCAGCAGGGGGGAAATAGTGGAGCTTTCTTT | CASSQQQGGNSGAFF
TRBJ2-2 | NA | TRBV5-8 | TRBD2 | TGTGCCAGCAGCGGGGGGGACCTCACCGGGGAGCTGTTTTTT | CASSGGDLTGELFF
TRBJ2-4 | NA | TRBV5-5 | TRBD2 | TGTGCCAGCAGCCTGGGGTTCGTCGCGGGAGGGGCAGCCAAAAACATTCAGTACTTC | CASSLGFVAGGAAKNIQYF
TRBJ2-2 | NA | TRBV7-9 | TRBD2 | TGTGCCAGCAGCCTAGCGGGAGGGCCTATCGGGGAGCTGTTTTTT | CASSLAGGPIGELFF
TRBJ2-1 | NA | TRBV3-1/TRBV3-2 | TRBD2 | TGTGCCAGCAGCCAAGGAATAGGACTAGACAATGAGCAGTTCTTC | CASSQGIGLDNEQFF
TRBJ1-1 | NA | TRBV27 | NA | TGTGCCAGCAGTCCGCTAGGAGAGGGTTTGGGGACTGAAGCTTTCTTT | CASSPLGEGLGTEAFF
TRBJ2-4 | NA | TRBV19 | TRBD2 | TGTGCCAGTAGTATCACGGGTCTTGAGGGCGGGGGCATTCAGTACTTC | CASSITGLEGGGIQYF
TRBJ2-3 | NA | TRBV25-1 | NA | TGTGCCAGCAGTGGCACCCCGGTCACAGATACGCAGTATTTT | CASSGTPVTDTQYF
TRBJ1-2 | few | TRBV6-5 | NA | TGTGCCAGCAGCCCCGGGGGGGGCGATGGCTACACCTTC | CASSPGGGDGYTF
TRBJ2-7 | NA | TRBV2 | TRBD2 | TGTGCCAGCGGCTATCTTAAGGCGGGAGTGGAGCAGTACTTC | CASGYLKAGVEQYF
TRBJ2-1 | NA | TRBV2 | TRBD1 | TGTGCCAGCAGTGGGACAGGCCTCTACAATGAGCAGTTCTTC | CASSGTGLYNEQFF
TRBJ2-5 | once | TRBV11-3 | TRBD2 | TGTGCCAGCAGCCCGGAAGGGTTGGGCGGGGGGCAAGAGACCCAGTACTTC | CASSPEGLGGGQETQYF
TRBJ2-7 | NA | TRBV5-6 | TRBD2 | TGTGCCAGCAGCACAAGCGGGAGGCGGAACGAGCAGTACTTC | CASSTSGRRNEQYF
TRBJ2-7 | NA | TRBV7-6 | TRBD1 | TGTGCCAGCAGCTTAACAGGGGTCCACGAGCAGTACTTC | CASSLTGVHEQYF
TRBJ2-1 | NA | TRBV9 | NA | TGTGCCAGCAGCCCGCGGGTACGCTCCTACAATGAGCAGTTCTTC | CASSPRVRSYNEQFF
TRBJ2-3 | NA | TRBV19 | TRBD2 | TGTGCCAGTAGTACAAGACTAGCGGGAGGGAGGGCAGATACGCAGTATTTT | CASSTRLAGGRADTQYF
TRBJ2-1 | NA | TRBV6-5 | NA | TGTGCCAGCAGGACAGACAGCTACAATGAGCAGTTCTTC | CASRTDSYNEQFF
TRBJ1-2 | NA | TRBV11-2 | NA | TGTGCCAGCAGCTTAGATCGGGATGGCTACACCTTC | CASSLDRDGYTF
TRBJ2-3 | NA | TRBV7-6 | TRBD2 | TGTGCCAGCAGCTTAGCTTTGCGGGAGGTCACAGATACGCAGTATTTT | CASSLALREVTDTQYF
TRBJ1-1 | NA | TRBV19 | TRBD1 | TGTGCCAGTAGACGGACAGGGGCAATCATTAAAGCTTTCTTT | CASRRTGAIIKAFF
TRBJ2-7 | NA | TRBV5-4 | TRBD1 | TGTGCCAGCAGCCCGGGACAGGGGGAGCTAAATTGGTACGAGCAGTACTTC | CASSPGQGELNWYEQYF
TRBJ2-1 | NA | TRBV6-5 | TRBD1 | TGTGCCAGCACCAAGGGACAGAATGAGCAGTTCTTC | CASTKGQNEQFF
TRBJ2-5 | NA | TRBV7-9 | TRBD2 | TGTGCCAGCAGTCCCAGACTAGCGGGAGGAGAGACCCAGTACTTC | CASSPRLAGGETQYF
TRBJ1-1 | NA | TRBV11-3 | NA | TGTGCCAGCAGCTTAGTATACACTGAAGCTTTCTTT | CASSLVYTEAFF
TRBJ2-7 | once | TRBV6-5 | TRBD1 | TGTGCCAGCAGTTCCCGGACAGGGCGAACCTACGAGCAGTACTTC | CASSSRTGRTYEQYF
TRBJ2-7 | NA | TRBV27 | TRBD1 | TGTGCCAGCAGTTTCACCGGGACAGGGGGGCGCGAGCAGTACTTC | CASSFTGTGGREQYF
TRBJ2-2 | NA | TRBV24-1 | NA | TGTGCCACCAGTTCTCAGCCACCGGGGTACACCGGGGAGCTGTTTTTT | CATSSQPPGYTGELFF
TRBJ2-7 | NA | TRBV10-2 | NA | TGCGCCAGCAGAGAACAGGGTCTCAGCTACGAGCAGTACTTC | CASREQGLSYEQYF
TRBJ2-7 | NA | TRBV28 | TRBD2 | TGTGCCAGCAGTGAACTAGCGGGAACCTACGAGCAGTACTTC | CASSELAGTYEQYF
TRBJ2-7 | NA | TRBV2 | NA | TGTGCCAGCAGTGGTGGGGGGTACGAGCAGTACTTC | CASSGGGYEQYF
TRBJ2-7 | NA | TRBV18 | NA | TGTGCCAGCTCACCCCAGGGGAACTCCTACGAGCAGTACTTC | CASSPQGNSYEQYF
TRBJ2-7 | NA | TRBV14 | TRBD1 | TGTGCCAGCAGCCTACAGGTCCCCAGGGGGAGAAACGAGCAGTACTTC | CASSLQVPRGRNEQYF
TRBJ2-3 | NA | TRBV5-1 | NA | TGCGCCAGCAGCTTGGGGGAGGCAGATACGCAGTATTTT | CASSLGEADTQYF
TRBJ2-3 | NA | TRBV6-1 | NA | TGTGCCAGCAGTGAAATCAGGGGCACAGATACGCAGTATTTT | CASSEIRGTDTQYF
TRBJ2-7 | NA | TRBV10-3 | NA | TGTGCCATCAGTGAGTCTAACGAGCAGTACTTC | CAISESNEQYF